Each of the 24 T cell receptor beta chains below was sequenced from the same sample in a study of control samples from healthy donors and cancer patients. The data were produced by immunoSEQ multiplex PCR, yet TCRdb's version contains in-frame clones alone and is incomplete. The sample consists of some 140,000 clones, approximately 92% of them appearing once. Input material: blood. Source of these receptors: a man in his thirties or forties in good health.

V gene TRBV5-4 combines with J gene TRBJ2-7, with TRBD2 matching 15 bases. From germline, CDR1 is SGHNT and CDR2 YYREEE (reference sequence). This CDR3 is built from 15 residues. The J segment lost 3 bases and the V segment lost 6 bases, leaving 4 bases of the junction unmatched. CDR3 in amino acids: CASIPGLAGGYEQYF. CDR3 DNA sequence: TGTGCCAGCATCCCGGGACTAGCGGGAGGCTACGAGCAGTACTTC.

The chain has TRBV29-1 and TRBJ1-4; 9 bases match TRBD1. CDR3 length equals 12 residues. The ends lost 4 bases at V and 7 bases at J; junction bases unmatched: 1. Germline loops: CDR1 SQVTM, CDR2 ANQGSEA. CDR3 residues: CSVGQGGEKLFF. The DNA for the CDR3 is TGCAGCGTTGGACAGGGGGGTGAAAAACTGTTTTTT.

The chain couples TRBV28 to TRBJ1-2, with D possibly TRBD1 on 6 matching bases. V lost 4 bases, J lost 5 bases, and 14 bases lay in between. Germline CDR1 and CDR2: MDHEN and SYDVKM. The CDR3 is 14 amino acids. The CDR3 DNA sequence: TGTGCCAGCAGTTCCACAGGGAGTGGGTATGGCTACACCTTC. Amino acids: CASSSTGSGYGYTF.

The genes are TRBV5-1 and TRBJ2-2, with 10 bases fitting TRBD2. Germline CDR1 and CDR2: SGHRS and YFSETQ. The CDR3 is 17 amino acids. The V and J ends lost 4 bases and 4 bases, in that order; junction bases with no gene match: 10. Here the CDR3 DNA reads TGCGCCAGCAGCCCAAACACGGGACTAGCGAGCACCGGGGAGCTGTTTTTT. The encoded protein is CASSPNTGLASTGELFF.

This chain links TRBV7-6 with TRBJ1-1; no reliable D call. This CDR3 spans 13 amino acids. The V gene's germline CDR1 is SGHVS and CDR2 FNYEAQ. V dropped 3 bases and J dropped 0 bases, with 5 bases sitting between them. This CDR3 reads CASSFNLNTEAFF. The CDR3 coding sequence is TGTGCCAGCAGCTTCAACCTGAACACTGAAGCTTTCTTT. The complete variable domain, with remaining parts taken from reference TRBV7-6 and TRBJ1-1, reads GAGVSQSPRYKVTKRGQDVALRCDPISGHVSLYWYRQALGQGPEFLTYFNYEAQQDKSGLPNDRFSAERPEGSISTLTIQRTEQRDSAMYRCASSFNLNTEAFFGQGTRLTVV.

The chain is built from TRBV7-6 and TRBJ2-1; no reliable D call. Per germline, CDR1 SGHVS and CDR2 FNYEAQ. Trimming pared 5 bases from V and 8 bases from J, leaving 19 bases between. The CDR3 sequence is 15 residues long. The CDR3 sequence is CASSPKWPGLDEQFF. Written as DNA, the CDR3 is TGTGCCAGCAGCCCAAAATGGCCGGGCTTGGATGAGCAGTTCTTC.

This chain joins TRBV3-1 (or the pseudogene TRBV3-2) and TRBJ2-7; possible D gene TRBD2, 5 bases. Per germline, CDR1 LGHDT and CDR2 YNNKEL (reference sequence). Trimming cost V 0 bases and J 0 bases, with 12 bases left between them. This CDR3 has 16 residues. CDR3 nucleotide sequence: TGTGCCAGCAGCCAAGATATACTAGGTAACTCCTACGAGCAGTACTTC. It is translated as CASSQDILGNSYEQYF.

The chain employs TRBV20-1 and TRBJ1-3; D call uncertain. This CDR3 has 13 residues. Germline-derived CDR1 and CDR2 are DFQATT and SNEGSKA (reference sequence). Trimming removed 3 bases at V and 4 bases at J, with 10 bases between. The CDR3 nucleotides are TGCAGTGCTAGTATGGTGAACGGAAACACCATATATTTT. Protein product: CSASMVNGNTIYF.

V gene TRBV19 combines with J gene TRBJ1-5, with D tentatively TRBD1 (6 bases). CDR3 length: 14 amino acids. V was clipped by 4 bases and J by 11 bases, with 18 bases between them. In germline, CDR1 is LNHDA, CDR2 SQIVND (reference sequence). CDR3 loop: CASSTRDKVLAQHF. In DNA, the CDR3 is TGTGCCAGTAGTACCCGGGACAAAGTTCTGGCCCAGCATTTT. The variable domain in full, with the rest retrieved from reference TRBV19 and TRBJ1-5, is DGGITQSPKYLFRKEGQNVTLSCEQNLNHDAMYWYRQDPGQGLRLIYYSQIVNDFQKGDIAEGYSVSREKKESFPLTVTSAQKNPTAFYLCASSTRDKVLAQHFGDGTRLSIL.

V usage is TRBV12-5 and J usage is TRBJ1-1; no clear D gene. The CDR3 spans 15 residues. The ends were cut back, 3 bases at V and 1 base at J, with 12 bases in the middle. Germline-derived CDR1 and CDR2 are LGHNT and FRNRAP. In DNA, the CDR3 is TGTGCTAGTGGTTTCGAGACGAAAGGGAACACTGAAGCTTTCTTT. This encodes CASGFETKGNTEAFF.

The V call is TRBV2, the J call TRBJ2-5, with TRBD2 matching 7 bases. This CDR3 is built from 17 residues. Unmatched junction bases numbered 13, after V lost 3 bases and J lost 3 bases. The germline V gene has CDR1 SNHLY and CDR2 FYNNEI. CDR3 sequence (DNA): TGTGCCAGCAGTGATATAGAGAGGCGGGAGTGGGAAGAGACCCAGTACTTC. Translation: CASSDIERREWEETQYF. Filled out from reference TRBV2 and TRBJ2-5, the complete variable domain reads EPEVTQTPSHQVTQMGQEVILRCVPISNHLYFYWYRQILGQKVEFLVSFYNNEISEKSEIFDDQFSVERPDGSNFTLKIRSTKLEDSAMYFCASSDIERREWEETQYFGPGTRLLVL.

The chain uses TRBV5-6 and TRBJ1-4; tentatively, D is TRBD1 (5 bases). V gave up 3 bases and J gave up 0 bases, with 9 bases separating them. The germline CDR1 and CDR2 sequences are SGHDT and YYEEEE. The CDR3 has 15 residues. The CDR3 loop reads CASSSWGATNEKLFF. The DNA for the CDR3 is TGTGCCAGCAGCTCCTGGGGGGCAACTAATGAAAAACTGTTTTTT.

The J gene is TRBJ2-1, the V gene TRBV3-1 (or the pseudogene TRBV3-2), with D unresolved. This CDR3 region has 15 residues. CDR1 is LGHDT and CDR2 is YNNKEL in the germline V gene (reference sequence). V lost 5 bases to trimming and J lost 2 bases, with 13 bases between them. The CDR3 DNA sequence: TGTGCCAGCAGCGCCCACTATCCCCCCTACAATGAGCAGTTCTTC. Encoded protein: CASSAHYPPYNEQFF.

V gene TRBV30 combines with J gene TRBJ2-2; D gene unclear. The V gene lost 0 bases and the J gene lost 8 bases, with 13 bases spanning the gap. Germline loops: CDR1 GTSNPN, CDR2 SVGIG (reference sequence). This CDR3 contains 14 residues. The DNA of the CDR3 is TGTGCCTGGAGTGTAACTATAAAAGCAGGGGAGCTGTTTTTT. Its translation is CAWSVTIKAGELFF.

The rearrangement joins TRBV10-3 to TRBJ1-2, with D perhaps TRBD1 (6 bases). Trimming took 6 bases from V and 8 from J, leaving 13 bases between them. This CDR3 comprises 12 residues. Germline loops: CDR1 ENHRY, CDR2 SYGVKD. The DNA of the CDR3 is TGTGCCATCAGGCAGGGGTTGGGAGGCTACACCTTC. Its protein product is CAIRQGLGGYTF.

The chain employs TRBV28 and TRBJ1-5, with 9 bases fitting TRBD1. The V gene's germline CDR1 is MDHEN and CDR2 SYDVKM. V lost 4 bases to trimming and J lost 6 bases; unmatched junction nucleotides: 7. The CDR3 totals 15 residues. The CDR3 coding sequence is TGTGCCAGCAGTTCGGGACAGGGTACCACTCAGCCCCAGCATTTT. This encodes CASSSGQGTTQPQHF.

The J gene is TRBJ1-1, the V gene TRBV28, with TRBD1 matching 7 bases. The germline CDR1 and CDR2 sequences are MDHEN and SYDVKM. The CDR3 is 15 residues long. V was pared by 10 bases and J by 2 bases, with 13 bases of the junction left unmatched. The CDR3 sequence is CAIDSWDSLNTEAFF. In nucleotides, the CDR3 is TGTGCCATCGACTCCTGGGACAGCTTAAACACTGAAGCTTTCTTT.

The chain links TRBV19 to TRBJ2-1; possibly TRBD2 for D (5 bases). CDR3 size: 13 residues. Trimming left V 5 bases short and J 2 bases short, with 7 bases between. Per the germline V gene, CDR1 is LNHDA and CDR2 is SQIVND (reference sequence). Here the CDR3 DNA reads TGTGCCAGTAGTCCCGGGGCCTACAATGAGCAGTTCTTC. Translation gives CASSPGAYNEQFF.

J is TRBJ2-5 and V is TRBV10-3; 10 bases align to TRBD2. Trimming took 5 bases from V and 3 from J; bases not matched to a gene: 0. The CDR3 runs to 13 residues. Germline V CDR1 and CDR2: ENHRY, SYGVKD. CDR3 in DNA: TGTGCCATCAGTCTAGCGGGAGAAGAGACCCAGTACTTC. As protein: CAISLAGEETQYF.

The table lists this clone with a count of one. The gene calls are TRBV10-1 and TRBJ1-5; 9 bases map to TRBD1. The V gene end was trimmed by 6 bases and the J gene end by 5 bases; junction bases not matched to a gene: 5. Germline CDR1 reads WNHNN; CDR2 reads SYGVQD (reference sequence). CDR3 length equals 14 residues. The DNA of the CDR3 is TGCGCCAGCAGACAGGGGGCGCATGATCAGCCCCAGCATTTT. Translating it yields CASRQGAHDQPQHF.

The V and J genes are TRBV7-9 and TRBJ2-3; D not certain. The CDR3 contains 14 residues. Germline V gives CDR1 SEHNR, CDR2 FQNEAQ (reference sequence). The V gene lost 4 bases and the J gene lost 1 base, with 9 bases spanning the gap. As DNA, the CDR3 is TGTGCCAGCAGCTCGAACTCCGGCACAGATACGCAGTATTTT. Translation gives CASSSNSGTDTQYF. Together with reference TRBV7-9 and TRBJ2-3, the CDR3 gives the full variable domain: DTGVSQNPRHKITKRGQNVTFRCDPISEHNRLYWYRQTLGQGPEFLTYFQNEAQLEKSRLLSDRFSAERPKGSFSTLEIQRTEQGDSAMYLCASSSNSGTDTQYFGPGTRLTVL.

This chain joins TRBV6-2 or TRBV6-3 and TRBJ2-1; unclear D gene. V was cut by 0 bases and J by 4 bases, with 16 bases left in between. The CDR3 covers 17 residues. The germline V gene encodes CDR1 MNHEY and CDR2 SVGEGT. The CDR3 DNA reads TGTGCCAGCAGTTACTCTCCGGGCGTTGGACCGTACAATGAGCAGTTCTTC. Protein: CASSYSPGVGPYNEQFF.

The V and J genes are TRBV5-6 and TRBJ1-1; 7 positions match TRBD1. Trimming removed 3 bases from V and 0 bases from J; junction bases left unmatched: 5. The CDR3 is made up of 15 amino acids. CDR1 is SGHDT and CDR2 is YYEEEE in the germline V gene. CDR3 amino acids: CASSSTGQMNTEAFF. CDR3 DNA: TGTGCCAGCAGCTCAACGGGACAGATGAACACTGAAGCTTTCTTT. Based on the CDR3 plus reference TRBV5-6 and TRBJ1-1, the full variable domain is DAGVTQSPTHLIKTRGQQVTLRCSPKSGHDTVSWYQQALGQGPQFIFQYYEEEERQRGNFPDRFSGHQFPNYSSELNVNALLLGDSALYLCASSSTGQMNTEAFFGQGTRLTVV.

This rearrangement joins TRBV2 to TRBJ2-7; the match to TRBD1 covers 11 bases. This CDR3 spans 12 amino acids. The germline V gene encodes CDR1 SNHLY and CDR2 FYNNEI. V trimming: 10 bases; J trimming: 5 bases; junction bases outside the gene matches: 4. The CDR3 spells CATADRGHEQYF. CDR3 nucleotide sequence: TGTGCCACTGCGGACAGGGGGCACGAGCAGTACTTC.